This TCR beta chain was captured in a study of technical replicates of blood from a handful of donors. The method was immunoSEQ multiplex PCR; TCRdb's version includes in-frame clones alone and lacks a portion of them. Of 65,000 to 95,000 clones listed, under 95% were seen once; the top ten hold roughly 0.27%. CDR1 and CDR2 from the germline V gene are SGHAT and FQNNGV. The CDR3 is 17 residues long. Trimming cost V 6 bases and J 1 base; bases outside gene matches: 13. The receptor was isolated from a human donor in good health. The chain recombines TRBV11-2 with TRBJ1-2, with 8 bases lining up with TRBD1. The sequenced material came from T cells isolated from PBMCs. The CDR3 coding sequence is TGTGCCAGCAGTTACGGACAGGGTAAACCCCTTAACTATGGCTACACCTTC. As protein: CASSYGQGKPLNYGYTF.